This T cell receptor (beta chain) was identified in a study of identical twins' blood T cells. TCRdb passed the 5' RACE reads through MiXCR, listing each CDR3 protein once. The data show fewer than 450,000 distinct CDR3 sequences, about 28% seen once. The material sequenced was PBMCs. This clonotype was sampled from a woman aged 18 to 55 in good health.

CDR3 coding DNA: TGCAGTGCTAGGGAGGAGACCCAGTACTTC. It is translated as CSAREETQYF. The V gene is TRBV20-1, the J gene TRBJ2-5; D not certain. The CDR3 runs 10 residues. From germline, CDR1 is DFQATT and CDR2 SNEGSKA (reference sequence). The V gene lost 3 bases and the J gene lost 5 bases, with 4 bases spanning the gap.